This T cell receptor beta chain appears in the sequencing data of a study of human T cells and chemical hapten exposure. TCRdb used MiXCR to reprocess the RACE reads, holding one entry per CDR3 protein. The table records about 80,000 distinct CDR3 sequences, approximately 10% of them present only once. Time point: patch test 1, 2 weeks after DPC sensitization. Documented treatment: therapeutic diphenylcyclopropenone sensitization with weekly scalp DPC. V trimming: 4 bases; J trimming: 10 bases; junction bases outside the gene matches: 8. Germline V gene sequence: CDR1 SEHNR, CDR2 FQNEAQ (reference sequence). The CDR3 sequence is 13 residues long. This clonotype was picked up many times.

The sequence was collected from a woman between 50 and 59 years old with alopecia areata. Some clones in this sample may be carry-over from other donors' samples. This specimen consisted of whole blood, obtained in connection with sensitization to the hapten diphenylcyclopropenone (DPC). V is TRBV7-9 and J is TRBJ2-3; the match to TRBD1 covers 7 bases. The CDR3 region is CASSSGTVESQYF. DNA of the CDR3: TGTGCCAGCAGCTCCGGGACAGTTGAGTCGCAGTATTTT. The variable domain in full, completed from reference TRBV7-9 and TRBJ2-3, reads DTGVSQNPRHKITKRGQNVTFRCDPISEHNRLYWYRQTLGQGPEFLTYFQNEAQLEKSRLLSDRFSAERPKGSFSTLEIQRTEQGDSAMYLCASSSGTVESQYFGPGTRLTVL.